What follows are 21 T cell receptor beta chains derived from one specimen sequenced in a study of T-cell reconstitution after alpha-beta-depleted transplantation in children. It was with unique molecular identifiers that the TCRbeta library was prepared. MiXCR, run by TCRdb on the PCR reads, gives a single entry per CDR3 protein. The top ten clones hold 4.5% to 5.5% of a sample with approximately 230,000 distinct CDR3 sequences, roughly a quarter of them seen once. The sequences come from PBMCs, mostly from graft donor cells, collected 360 days after TCRalphabeta/CD19-depleted stem cell transplant. All receptors derive from a female patient between 2 and 15 years old who had a stem cell transplant for congenital amegakaryocytic thrombocytopenia, so the T cells may come from the graft donor.

This clonotype was counted ten times or more. DNA of the CDR3: TGCAGCTCTAGGGACGCCTCCCAATACAATGAGCAGTTCTTC. Amino acids: CSSRDASQYNEQFF. The gene calls are TRBV29-1 and TRBJ2-1; D may be TRBD1 or TRBD2 (5 bases each). Between the trimmed V and J ends, which lost 8 bases and 4 bases, there was a span of 18 bases. This CDR3 has 14 residues. CDR1 and CDR2 from the germline V gene are SQVTM and ANQGSEA.

This clonotype appeared a few times. This chain joins TRBV10-3 and TRBJ2-1; 7 bases align to TRBD2. Germline loops: CDR1 ENHRY, CDR2 SYGVKD. Trimming cost V 3 bases and J 0 bases; bases outside gene matches: 11. The CDR3 consists of 18 residues. The CDR3 sequence is CAISDSGGSQRSYNEQFF. In nucleotides, the CDR3 is TGTGCCATCAGTGACTCCGGGGGGTCCCAACGCTCCTACAATGAGCAGTTCTTC.

This chain links TRBV5-1 with TRBJ2-5; tentative D call: TRBD1 (7 bases). Trimming pared 0 bases from V and 1 base from J, leaving 10 bases between. Germline V gene lookup returns CDR1 SGHRS and CDR2 YFSETQ. The CDR3 totals 15 residues. The CDR3 bases are TGCGCCAGCAGCTTGGGCGGGACAGTCCAAGAGACCCAGTACTTC. Translated: CASSLGGTVQETQYF.

Note on this clonotype: Sequence at one end of the junction differs from germline and may be a read error. The chain recombines TRBV5-4 with TRBJ2-5; D is perhaps TRBD2 (5 bases). This CDR3 is 16 amino acids long. The germline CDR1 and CDR2 sequences are SGHNT and YYREEE (reference sequence). The CDR3 DNA sequence: TGTGCCAGCAGCTTTGGCGGGTCTAGTCGCCAAGCGACCCAGTACTTC. Encoded protein: CASSFGGSSRQATQYF.

This clonotype has ten or more counts. The chain combines TRBV4-1 with TRBJ1-2; TRBD1 matches 10 bases. The CDR3 extends over 20 amino acids. V shed 0 bases, J shed 3 bases, and the junction held 16 bases outside the gene matches. CDR1 is MGHRA, CDR2 YSYEKL, per germline. The CDR3 protein is CASSQERTTGGVDWDYGYTF. The CDR3 nucleotides read TGCGCCAGCAGCCAAGAAAGGACGACAGGGGGCGTAGACTGGGACTATGGCTACACCTTC.

This clonotype was observed a few times. The CDR3 DNA is TGTGCCAGCAGTGAAAAGTTCTCCGACTCCTACAATGAGCAGTTCTTC. Translated: CASSEKFSDSYNEQFF. The V call is TRBV6-1, the J call TRBJ2-1; D unclear. Germline CDR1 is MNHNS and CDR2 is SASEGT. This CDR3 comprises 16 residues. V lost 2 bases and J 0 bases, leaving 11 bases between the germline ends.

V gene TRBV20-1 combines with J gene TRBJ1-4, with D hard to call. The CDR3 is made up of 14 amino acids. CDR1 and CDR2 (germline): DFQATT, SNEGSKA (reference sequence). The V end lost 0 bases, the J end lost 4 bases, and 9 bases lay between the germline ends. CDR3 region: CSARDRTDNEKLFF. CDR3 sequence (DNA): TGCAGTGCTAGAGACAGGACCGATAATGAAAAACTGTTTTTT.

This clonotype was recorded at least ten times. The chain joins TRBV29-1 to TRBJ2-1; 8 bases are shared with TRBD1. Unmatched junction bases numbered 4, after V lost 6 bases and J lost 6 bases. The CDR3 runs 12 residues. In germline, CDR1 is SQVTM, CDR2 ANQGSEA. CDR3 residues: CSVDRAANEQFF. The CDR3 DNA reads as TGCAGCGTGGACAGGGCCGCCAATGAGCAGTTCTTC.

The V gene is TRBV20-1, the J gene TRBJ2-7, with 9 bases aligning to TRBD1. This CDR3 has 15 amino acids. J gave up 7 bases and V 1 base, and 11 bases lay outside the gene matches. Germline V gene lookup returns CDR1 DFQATT and CDR2 SNEGSKA (reference sequence). In DNA form, the CDR3 reads TGCAGTGCTAGAGCACCGGGGACAGGGTGGTCGGAGCAGTACTTC. Protein product: CSARAPGTGWSEQYF.

A few counts support this clonotype. J is TRBJ1-4 and V is TRBV20-1, with 10 bases identical to TRBD1. CDR3 length: 14 residues. Per the germline V gene, CDR1 is DFQATT and CDR2 is SNEGSKA (reference sequence). Trimming cost V 3 bases and J 7 bases; bases outside gene matches: 5. This CDR3 is CSASADRGPEKLFF. DNA for the CDR3: TGCAGTGCTAGTGCAGACAGGGGGCCTGAAAAACTGTTTTTT.

This clonotype was seen at least ten times. The chain couples TRBV2 to TRBJ1-1; possibly TRBD1 for D (6 bases). Trimming left V 6 bases short and J 0 bases short, with 8 bases between. CDR3 length: 13 residues. Germline V lookup: CDR1 SNHLY, CDR2 FYNNEI. The CDR3 here is CASRGTLNTEAFF. The CDR3 DNA sequence: TGTGCCAGCAGGGGGACATTGAACACTGAAGCTTTCTTT.

The chain couples TRBV28 to TRBJ2-1; D is unclear. This CDR3 comprises 13 residues. V lost 1 base, J lost 7 bases, and 8 bases lay in between. Germline V gene lookup returns CDR1 MDHEN and CDR2 SYDVKM. The CDR3 DNA follows: TGTGCCAGCAGTTTATTGTGGGTAAATGAGCAGTTCTTC. Its protein is CASSLLWVNEQFF.

This clonotype was detected ten times or more. The V gene is TRBV4-3, the J gene TRBJ2-3; no definite D call. Germline CDR1 is LGHNA and CDR2 is YSLEER. The V end lost 0 bases, the J end lost 0 bases, and 7 bases lay between the germline ends. This CDR3 spans 15 amino acids. In DNA form, the CDR3 reads TGCGCCAGCAGCCAAGATGTCGGGAGCACAGATACGCAGTATTTT. It codes for CASSQDVGSTDTQYF.

The chain joins TRBV9 to TRBJ2-3, with D uncertain. V was pared by 0 bases and J by 3 bases, with 2 bases between. Germline CDR1 is SGDLS and CDR2 is YYNGEE. The CDR3 runs to 12 residues. Here the CDR3 DNA reads TGTGCCAGCAGCGTAGTAACAGATACGCAGTATTTT. This gives the protein CASSVVTDTQYF.

This clonotype has just a few counts. The CDR3: CASSAGKADYEQYF. CDR3 bases: TGCGCCAGCAGTGCAGGGAAGGCTGACTACGAGCAGTACTTC. The chain is built from TRBV10-2 and TRBJ2-7, with D perhaps TRBD1 (5 bases). V lost 4 bases, J lost 3 bases, and 13 bases lay in between. Looked up from germline, CDR1 is WSHSY and CDR2 is SAAADI. CDR3 length equals 14 residues.

The table lists this clonotype with many counts. The chain couples TRBV29-1 to TRBJ2-3, with D perhaps matching TRBD1 (7 bases). CDR1 is SQVTM and CDR2 is ANQGSEA in the germline V gene. V was trimmed by 4 bases and J by 5 bases, leaving 22 bases between them. The CDR3 length is 16 residues. The CDR3 nucleotides are TGCAGCGTTGGGTTGGTCCAGGAGGGGGCCGGAGATACGCAGTATTTT. Encoded protein: CSVGLVQEGAGDTQYF.

This clonotype was found a few times. The chain couples TRBV11-2 to TRBJ1-2; D uncertain. With 4 bases removed from V and 1 base from J, the gap between germline ends came to 4 bases. CDR1 is SGHAT and CDR2 is FQNNGV in the germline V gene. CDR3 size: 12 residues. The DNA of the CDR3 is TGTGCCAGCAGCTCACTTAACTATGGCTACACCTTC. Translation: CASSSLNYGYTF.

This clonotype was seen a few times. The rearrangement uses TRBV5-1 and TRBJ2-6; D is perhaps TRBD1 (6 bases). The CDR3 loop spans 17 amino acids. The germline V gene has CDR1 SGHRS and CDR2 YFSETQ. With 0 bases removed from V and 3 bases from J, the gap between germline ends came to 13 bases. CDR3 nucleotide sequence: TGCGCCAGCAGCTTGGACAGGGAGCTGGTTGGGGCCAACGTCCTGACTTTC. Translated, it gives CASSLDRELVGANVLTF.

V gene TRBV7-9 combines with J gene TRBJ2-5; no clear D gene. This CDR3 comprises 13 residues. The V gene's germline CDR1 is SEHNR and CDR2 FQNEAQ (reference sequence). V shed 2 bases and J shed 5 bases, with 9 bases lying between them. The CDR3 nucleotides are TGTGCCAGCAGCTTACCGGGTGGGGAGACCCAGTACTTC. Translated, it gives CASSLPGGETQYF.

The chain carries TRBV4-2 and TRBJ2-1, with TRBD2 matching over 7 bases. Trimming took 4 bases from V and 10 from J; bases not matched to a gene: 7. Germline CDR1 and CDR2: LGHNA and YNFKEQ. This CDR3 has 13 residues. The CDR3 DNA is TGTGCCAGCAGCCCCACGCCCGGGAGGGAGCAGTTCTTC. Encoded protein: CASSPTPGREQFF.

The chain joins TRBV3-1 to TRBJ2-2; 9 bases align to TRBD2. The CDR3 covers 15 residues. V was clipped by 9 bases and J by 1 base; unmatched bases: 6. CDR1 LGHDT and CDR2 YNNKEL come from the germline V gene (reference sequence). The CDR3, as DNA: TGTGCCAGAGATCTAGCGGGACGGAACACCGGGGAGCTGTTTTTT. This gives the protein CARDLAGRNTGELFF.